This TCR beta chain was recovered during a study of blood T cells in healthy people across ages. Points on this clonotype: The antigen is not known.

Next came a second PCR, run for about 6 to 12 cycles, which used a sample-barcoded 5' primer along with a J-beta primer mix. Each of the cDNA molecules was tagged by a template-switch adaptor with 12 random nucleotides. TCRdb re-called the 5' RACE reads with MiXCR, one entry per CDR3 protein. The table has about 640,000 distinct CDR3 sequences, 58% seen once. Whole-study findings and limits: Estimates drawn from one million T cells were deemed to understate diversity.

The CDR3 is 16 residues long. V trimming: 4 bases; J trimming: 4 bases; junction bases outside the gene matches: 9. Per the germline V gene, CDR1 is SGHRS and CDR2 is YFSETQ. The chain links TRBV5-1 to TRBJ2-3; TRBD2 aligns across 10 bases. The clonotype originates from a man in his 60s in good health. The material sequenced was blood. This CDR3 is CASSQGTSELSDTQYF. The CDR3 DNA sequence: TGCGCCAGCAGCCAGGGGACTAGCGAATTGTCAGATACGCAGTATTTT.